This T cell receptor (beta chain) was sequenced during a study of tumor and adjacent non-tumor tissue in lung cancer. Study conclusions and caveats: Tumor TCR diversity, when higher, was linked to shorter survival.

The library came from three nested PCR rounds adapted from ARM-PCR protocols. TCRdb ran MiXCR on the multiplex PCR reads and lists one entry per CDR3 protein. The sample holds 69,000 or so distinct CDR3 sequences, approximately 73% seen once. J gave up 4 bases and V 5 bases, and 7 bases lay outside the gene matches. CDR3 length: 14 residues. No cell sorting was done before RNA was extracted from the tissue. Judged by abundance, this clonotype is medium-sized. What it binds is unknown. The material sequenced was lung tumor tissue. The chain uses TRBV12-3 or TRBV12-4 and TRBJ1-2, with 7 positions matching TRBD1. This receptor was identified in a man in his sixties with non-small cell lung cancer. In DNA form, the CDR3 reads TGTGCCAGCAGTAACCGGGACAGCACCTATGGCTACACCTTC. Amino acids: CASSNRDSTYGYTF.